Detailed here is one T cell receptor beta chain. This clone occurred many times. The antigen it binds to is not known. The CDR3 is cut off 3 residues early in the read; its end comes from the germline J gene. Standard criteria were used to diagnose CVID, namely serum IgG, IgA and/or IgM reduced below the normal range together with specific antibody deficiency. A total of roughly 44 subjects (roughly 15 female and around 29 male; age range about 9 to 64 years, mean age around 39) were included in the CVID group. Most CVID patients and most healthy controls were of Caucasian heritage. At the time of study participation, every CVID subject had been on replacement immunoglobulin therapy for one year or longer. When blood was collected, none of the CVID subjects were ill or on immunomodulatory or immunosuppressive medication. Heparinized peripheral whole blood samples of about 5 to 8.5 ml were collected from each donor. Genomic DNA from adults with common variable immune deficiency (CVID) and from healthy adult controls was used to sequence TCRbeta CDR3 repertoires. Diluted blood was density-centrifuged over Hypaque 1077 or Ficoll-Paque to isolate peripheral blood mononuclear cells. Genomic DNA was extracted from unsorted mononuclear cells by Qiagen column purification or by a centrifugation-based method.

CDR1 and CDR2, per the germline V gene (reference sequence), are DFQATT and SNEGSKA. The CDR3 contains 18 residues, cysteine and phenylalanine counted. The DNA has 45 bases, all within the CDR3, and is read from base 1. V and J are trimmed by 0 bases and 7 bases, and the gene matches miss 13 bases of the junction. This sample was included in a study of T cell clonality in common variable immunodeficiency (dated by TCRdb to the mid-2010s). Results and caveats for the whole study, not just this receptor: Correlations of repertoire features with clinical complications were constrained by heterogeneity among patients within the CVID cohort. According to the authors, figuring out what caused the increased clonality in CVID would require sequencing the repertoires of T cell subpopulations. TCRbeta clonality was higher in CVID subjects than in healthy controls (t-test p = 0.018), and the increase was most characteristic of about a third of subjects. CVID TCRbeta sequences were reported to have fewer deletions and N-nucleotide insertions and to lack highly modified clones with 13 or more V deletions. Healthy controls shared more TCRbeta clones with each other than CVID subjects shared among themselves (p < 0.0001). Despite equal DNA input, controls averaged approximately 74,000 unique sequences per sample versus about 31,547 in CVID samples.

For sequencing input, CVID and control samples contributed equivalent amounts of genomic DNA. For every sample, a 60 bp segment covering the rearranged TCRbeta CDR3 region was amplified and then sequenced. TCRbeta amplification used the immunoSEQ assay, a bias-corrected multiplex PCR with high-throughput sequencing. The study's processing was this. Every unique nucleotide sequence counted as a clone and was annotated with V, D and J genes, copy number and frequency. Sequences were labeled productive if in frame, and non-productive if out of frame or containing stop codons. As previously described, clonality was computed from Shannon's entropy. Mean CDR3 Kyte-Doolittle hydropathy was derived from the predicted amino acid sequences of productive clones. Hierarchical clustering of scaled V gene usage was performed with the R hclust function using Manhattan distance and complete linkage. To assess clone sharing by CDR3 amino acid sequence, 12 repertoires per group were resampled over 100 rounds. The repertoires were screened for over 60 published EBV-specific TCRbeta sequences and fewer than 300 published CMV-specific TCRbeta sequences. A couple of CVID samples that yielded fewer than 10,000 sequences were excluded from the analysis, so roughly 40 CVID repertoires were retained. Held by TCRdb, this immuneACCESS table contains in-frame sequences only and omits some clones. Under half of the omission traces to an unresolved V gene where checked; the cause of the rest is unknown. The V and J calls and clone size are taken from that table; D and trimming were inferred from the DNA. The sample features tens of thousands of clones, and none is a singleton. The top ten constitute about 2.3% of the sample.

Sample: peripheral blood mononuclear cells. The receptor was isolated from a human donor with common variable immunodeficiency. The chain is made from TRBV20-1 and TRBJ1-4; TRBD1 fits 11 bases in the junction. The part of the CDR3 DNA that was read is TGCAGTGCTAGAGATTGGACAGGGGGCGCTTGGGCTGCTGAAAAA. Translated, it gives CSARDWTGGAWAAEK. The whole CDR3 reads CSARDWTGGAWAAEKLFF.